Listed below are T cell receptor beta chains from one sample, sequenced in a study of cytomegalovirus exposure and HLA in healthy donors. Sequencing used immunoSEQ multiplex PCR; TCRdb keeps in-frame clones, though not all of them. The table includes around 190,000 clones, about 81% detected once. Sequenced sample: PBMCs. The receptors originated from a woman in her 30s in good health and CMV-seronegative. CDR3s include the opening cysteine and the closing phenylalanine or tryptophan. The order of the fields is clone size, D gene, J gene, CDR3 length, V gene, CDR3 protein, CDR3 DNA. D genes are given only for firm matches. Clone size, where shown, is once, few, many, or a class for clones that have expanded.

>.|.|TRBJ1-5|14|TRBV7-2
CASSSAGGLSPQHF
TGTGCCAGCAGCAGCGCCGGGGGTCTTAGCCCCCAGCATTTT
>.|TRBD1|TRBJ1-5|15|TRBV6-5
CASSQQGISNQPQHF
TGTGCCAGCAGTCAACAGGGGATTAGCAATCAGCCCCAGCATTTT
>once|TRBD2|TRBJ2-5|15|TRBV5-1
CASSPGSGGQETQYF
TGCGCCAGCAGCCCGGGGAGCGGGGGCCAAGAGACCCAGTACTTC
>.|TRBD1|TRBJ2-3|16|TRBV6-6
CASSYFGQGRTDTQYF
TGTGCCAGCAGTTACTTCGGACAGGGACGCACAGATACGCAGTATTTT
>.|TRBD1|TRBJ1-2|12|TRBV19
CASRDRGYGYTF
TGTGCCAGTAGGGACAGGGGCTATGGCTACACCTTC
>.|TRBD2|TRBJ2-1|13|TRBV27
CASRGESYNEQFF
TGTGCCAGCCGGGGGGAATCCTACAATGAGCAGTTCTTC
>.|.|TRBJ1-6|13|TRBV7-3
CASSRTGNAPLHF
TGTGCCAGCAGCCGCACAGGGAACGCACCCCTCCACTTT
>.|.|TRBJ2-1|11|TRBV6-1
CASSPGEWQFF
TGTGCCAGCAGTCCCGGGGAATGGCAGTTCTTC
>.|TRBD1|TRBJ2-5|14|TRBV5-4
CASSLGTGQETQYF
TGTGCCAGCAGCTTGGGGACAGGGCAAGAGACCCAGTACTTC
>.|TRBD1|TRBJ1-1|16|TRBV18
CASSPKTGLSNTEAFF
TGTGCCAGCTCACCGAAGACAGGGCTAAGTAACACTGAAGCTTTCTTT
>.|TRBD1|TRBJ1-6|15|TRBV7-9
CASSPWTGGDSPLHF
TGTGCCAGCAGCCCATGGACAGGGGGTGATTCACCCCTCCACTTT
>.|.|TRBJ2-5|15|TRBV25-1
CASSDYRGNQETQYF
TGTGCCAGCAGTGATTATAGGGGTAACCAAGAGACCCAGTACTTC
>once|.|TRBJ2-3|15|TRBV5-1
CASSLEVLAADTQYF
TGCGCCAGCAGCTTGGAGGTACTAGCAGCAGATACGCAGTATTTT
>.|.|TRBJ2-2|19|TRBV15
CATSREAPRGPANTGELFF
TGTGCCACCAGCAGAGAAGCCCCTAGGGGTCCCGCGAACACCGGGGAGCTGTTTTTT
>.|.|TRBJ2-7|15|TRBV7-9
CASSRPGAGAYEQYF
TGTGCCAGCAGCCGGCCGGGAGCTGGCGCCTACGAGCAGTACTTC
>.|.|TRBJ1-5|15|TRBV27
CASSLIGQGNQPQHF
TGTGCCAGCAGTTTAATAGGCCAGGGCAATCAGCCCCAGCATTTT
>.|.|TRBJ2-3|15|TRBV5-1
CASSLPRTAGDTQYF
TGCGCCAGCAGCTTGCCGAGGACAGCAGGTGATACGCAGTATTTT
>.|.|TRBJ1-5|16|TRBV9
CASSEGEGRLGQPQHF
TGTGCCAGCAGCGAGGGGGAAGGGCGCTTGGGTCAGCCCCAGCATTTT
>.|TRBD1|TRBJ1-1|15|TRBV19
CASSTPTGTWTEAFF
TGTGCCAGTAGTACCCCGACAGGGACTTGGACTGAAGCTTTCTTT
>.|TRBD2|TRBJ2-1|15|TRBV6-6
CASSSRTSGRQEQFF
TGTGCCAGCAGTTCCAGGACTAGCGGGAGGCAGGAGCAGTTCTTC
>.|.|TRBJ1-3|17|TRBV4-1
CASSQAPGQLGGNTIYF
TGCGCCAGCAGCCAAGCCCCAGGGCAGCTTGGTGGAAACACCATATATTTT
>few|.|TRBJ2-7|15|TRBV7-9
CASTPGLNSAYEQYF
TGTGCCAGCACTCCCGGACTAAACAGCGCCTACGAGCAGTACTTC
>.|.|TRBJ2-5|14|TRBV18
CASSPNKGKETQYF
TGTGCCAGCTCACCTAACAAGGGGAAAGAGACCCAGTACTTC
>.|TRBD2|TRBJ2-2|17|TRBV27
CASRPGLAGGMTGELFF
TGTGCCAGCAGACCGGGACTAGCGGGAGGGATGACCGGGGAGCTGTTTTTT
>.|TRBD2|TRBJ2-1|15|TRBV28
CASTGERGADNEQFF
TGTGCCAGCACTGGGGAGCGGGGGGCAGACAATGAGCAGTTCTTC
>.|TRBD1|TRBJ2-7|13|TRBV5-1
CASDRGSGYEQYF
TGCGCCAGCGACAGGGGATCGGGTTACGAGCAGTACTTC
>.|TRBD1|TRBJ2-1|15|TRBV7-3
CASSVLGQPHNEQFF
TGTGCCAGCAGCGTTCTGGGACAGCCCCATAATGAGCAGTTCTTC
>.|.|TRBJ2-7|13|TRBV28
CASSQGGLGEQYF
TGTGCCAGCAGCCAGGGGGGATTGGGCGAGCAGTACTTC
>.|TRBD2|TRBJ2-3|12|TRBV6-5
CATGLLTDTQYF
TGTGCCACGGGACTACTCACAGATACGCAGTATTTT
>.|.|TRBJ2-2|16|TRBV7-2
CASAPGFLGNTGELFF
TGTGCCAGCGCTCCGGGATTTTTAGGGAACACCGGGGAGCTGTTTTTT
>.|.|TRBJ2-5|12|TRBV18
CASSPLRETQYF
TGTGCCAGCTCACCACTCAGGGAGACCCAGTACTTC
>.|.|TRBJ2-1|15|TRBV7-9
CASSSRLKTYNEQFF
TGTGCCAGCAGCTCCAGACTAAAAACCTACAATGAGCAGTTCTTC
>few|.|TRBJ1-2|14|TRBV5-6
CASSGRAPRNGYTF
TGTGCCAGCAGCGGGCGGGCCCCAAGGAATGGCTACACCTTC
>.|.|TRBJ1-2|16|TRBV14
CASSQGRPGHAYGYTF
TGTGCCAGCAGCCAAGGTAGGCCGGGACACGCCTATGGCTACACCTTC
>once|TRBD1|TRBJ1-2|14|TRBV2
CASSEAGGNYGYTF
TGTGCCAGCAGTGAAGCAGGGGGCAACTATGGCTACACCTTC
>.|.|TRBJ2-1|10|TRBV20-1
CSGVAYEQFF
TGCAGTGGGGTAGCATATGAGCAGTTCTTC
>.|.|TRBJ1-4|15|TRBV28
CASQRPTGANEKLFF
TGTGCCAGCCAACGTCCGACAGGAGCTAATGAAAAACTGTTTTTT
>.|TRBD1|TRBJ1-2|13|TRBV5-6
CAGGTGEEDGYTF
TGTGCCGGAGGGACAGGGGAGGAGGATGGCTACACCTTC
>.|.|TRBJ1-2|13|TRBV29-1
CSVEEGRNYGYTF
TGCAGCGTTGAAGAGGGCAGAAACTATGGCTACACCTTC
>few|.|TRBJ1-2|14|TRBV6-1
CASSQDPGTRSYTF
TGTGCCAGCAGCCAAGATCCCGGGACAAGGAGCTACACCTTC
>.|.|TRBJ2-7|13|TRBV7-2
CASSNRASREQYF
TGTGCCAGCAGCAACAGGGCTAGTCGGGAGCAGTACTTC
>few|.|TRBJ2-1|15|TRBV7-6
CASSLASSGMYEQFF
TGTGCCAGCAGCTTAGCGTCGAGCGGAATGTATGAGCAGTTCTTC
>.|TRBD2|TRBJ2-1|18|TRBV30
CAWTVGGGGPSSYNEQFF
TGTGCCTGGACCGTTGGCGGGGGGGGCCCAAGCTCCTACAATGAGCAGTTCTTC
>.|TRBD1|TRBJ2-1|15|TRBV11-2
CASSSPRGQAPRRFF
TGTGCCAGCAGCTCCCCCCGAGGACAGGCCCCGCGGCGGTTCTTC
>.|TRBD1|TRBJ2-1|15|TRBV7-9
CASSPWTGGSNEQFF
TGTGCCAGCAGCCCTTGGACAGGGGGAAGCAATGAGCAGTTCTTC
>.|.|TRBJ2-5|12|TRBV29-1
CSASGDLETQYF
TGCAGCGCCTCAGGGGACCTAGAGACCCAGTACTTC
>.|.|TRBJ1-1|13|TRBV18
CASSPIEGTEAFF
TGTGCCAGCTCACCTATAGAGGGCACTGAAGCTTTCTTT
>.|TRBD2|TRBJ2-1|18|TRBV29-1
CSVEAAWTSGKYSYEQFF
TGCAGCGTAGAGGCGGCATGGACTAGCGGGAAGTATAGTTATGAGCAGTTCTTC
>.|.|TRBJ2-7|13|TRBV18
CASSPDRSYEQYF
TGTGCCAGCTCACCCGACAGGTCCTACGAGCAGTACTTC
>few|TRBD1|TRBJ1-2|15|TRBV30
CAWSVQQGRNYGYTF
TGTGCCTGGAGTGTACAACAGGGGCGTAACTATGGCTACACCTTC
>.|.|TRBJ1-1|13|TRBV28
CASTPGWDTEAFF
TGTGCCAGCACCCCAGGGTGGGACACTGAAGCTTTCTTT
>.|.|TRBJ2-1|15|TRBV4-1
CASSQVYGRYNEQFF
TGCGCCAGCAGCCAAGTTTATGGGAGATACAATGAGCAGTTCTTC
>.|TRBD1|TRBJ2-7|14|TRBV5-6
CASRTTGGAYEQYF
TGTGCCAGCAGAACGACAGGGGGGGCCTACGAGCAGTACTTC
>few|TRBD1|TRBJ1-2|12|TRBV29-1
CSVEDRGEGYTF
TGCAGCGTTGAAGACAGGGGGGAAGGCTACACCTTC
>once|.|TRBJ2-5|13|TRBV9
CASSALNQETQYF
TGTGCCAGCAGCGCACTGAACCAAGAGACCCAGTACTTC
>.|TRBD1|TRBJ2-2|18|TRBV7-8
CASSSQGTGGSPTGELFF
TGTGCCAGCAGCTCCCAAGGGACAGGGGGATCCCCTACCGGGGAGCTGTTTTTT
>few|.|TRBJ1-2|15|TRBV14
CASSQDRTALYGYTF
TGTGCCAGCAGCCAGGATCGGACAGCCCTCTATGGCTACACCTTC